Reported below is one TCR beta chain. What it binds is not known. The data stem from a study of blood T cells in healthy people across ages. Overall study results and limits: Any conclusive comparison of naive versus antigen-experienced cells was prevented by using unsorted PBMCs.

Through a sample-barcoded 5' primer and a J-beta primer mix, a second PCR was run for roughly 6 to 12 cycles. A tag from a template-switch adaptor with 12 random nucleotides marked each cDNA molecule. MiXCR was run by TCRdb on the 5' RACE reads, yielding one entry per CDR3 protein. This table holds roughly 860,000 distinct CDR3 sequences, around two thirds found once. Germline V lookup: CDR1 SGHRS, CDR2 YFSETQ. This CDR3 region has 15 residues. J was trimmed by 1 base and V by 5 bases; bases with no gene match: 8. The V and J genes are TRBV5-1 and TRBJ2-5, with 7 bases fitting TRBD2. Sequenced sample: blood. This TCR was recovered from a man aged 25-45 years in good health. The CDR3 nucleotides read TGCGCCAGCAGATTCCTCAGCGGGGTCCAAGAGACCCAGTACTTC. Amino acids: CASRFLSGVQETQYF.